The T cell receptor beta chain under discussion was sequenced for a study of blood T cell repertoires in COVID-19. In the study overall: There were acute and convalescent COVID-19 samples, and they came from the United States, Italy and Spain. Sample material is recorded as cDNA or gDNA derived from T cells, B-cell-depleted T cells, or PBMCs.

Source study methods: Reference gene primers were amplified, and this amplification served to estimate nucleated cell counts. Sequencing was performed with immunoSEQ multiplex PCR; in TCRdb, only in-frame clones are kept and a portion is missing. The DNA gave D and trimming, while V, J and clone size come from that table. The sample lists about 320,000 clones; around 90% were seen once. Germline CDR1 MDHEN, CDR2 SYDVKM. This CDR3 contains 15 residues. V lost 10 bases and J lost 3; bases outside the gene matches: 10. This study enrolled people aged about 18 to 95 from under 25 US geographic areas. The origin of this receptor is a man in his 60s who had recovered from COVID-19. The chain has TRBV28 and TRBJ1-5, with 9 positions matching TRBD1. Sequencing input: PBMCs or T cells enriched from blood (not recorded which). The CDR3 bases are TGTGCCACTACTGAAGGGGACAGGGACAATCAGCCCCAGCATTTT. Encoded protein: CATTEGDRDNQPQHF.